These T cell receptor beta chains were read from a single sample in a study of blood T cell repertoires in COVID-19. Only in-frame clones appear in the TCRdb table, and some are missing; sequencing was by immunoSEQ multiplex PCR. The table has around 220,000 clones, 87% seen once. Sequenced material: PBMCs or T cells enriched from blood (not recorded which). The origin of the receptors is a woman in her twenties or thirties with acute COVID-19. The CDR3 runs from the conserved cysteine through the conserved F or W.

CDR3 protein	J gene	V gene
CASSSQGQGGDGYTF	TRBJ1-2	TRBV28
CASSQAGTSVWDEQFF	TRBJ2-1	TRBV6-1
CASSEAWQGNTEAFF	TRBJ1-1	TRBV2
CASSPGGGGQETQYF	TRBJ2-5	TRBV7-6
CASPSDRTYNEQFF	TRBJ2-1	TRBV2
CAGKGQGHNQPQHF	TRBJ1-5	TRBV2
CASSEWRDSGTGELFF	TRBJ2-2	TRBV6-1
CASAAGLILNEKLFF	TRBJ1-4	TRBV19
CASSALGDTQYF	TRBJ2-3	TRBV2
CASSAGGEGGQPQHF	TRBJ1-5	TRBV6-2/TRBV6-3
CASSPGTGKFVQETQYF	TRBJ2-5	TRBV28
CASGGLRNSPLHF	TRBJ1-6	TRBV11-1
CASSLGTTGANVLTF	TRBJ2-6	TRBV27
CASSQAVGLGDTQYF	TRBJ2-3	TRBV14
CASSGTDLITSYGYTF	TRBJ1-2	TRBV28
CASTPGGSPLVDEQFF	TRBJ2-1	TRBV28
CASSYGTGAYEQYF	TRBJ2-7	TRBV6-5
CASSQDWRGAGSEAFF	TRBJ1-1	TRBV3-1/TRBV3-2